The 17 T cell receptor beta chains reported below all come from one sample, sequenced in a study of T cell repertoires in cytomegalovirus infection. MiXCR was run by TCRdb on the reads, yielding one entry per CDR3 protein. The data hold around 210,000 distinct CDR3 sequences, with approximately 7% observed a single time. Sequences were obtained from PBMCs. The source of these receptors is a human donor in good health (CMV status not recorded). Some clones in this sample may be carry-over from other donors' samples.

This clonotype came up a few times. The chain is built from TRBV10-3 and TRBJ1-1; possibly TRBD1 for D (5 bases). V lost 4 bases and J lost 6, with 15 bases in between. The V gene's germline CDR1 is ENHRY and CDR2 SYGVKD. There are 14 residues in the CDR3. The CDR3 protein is CAISAAGQRSEAFF. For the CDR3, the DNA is TGTGCCATCAGTGCCGCAGGGCAGAGATCTGAAGCTTTCTTT.

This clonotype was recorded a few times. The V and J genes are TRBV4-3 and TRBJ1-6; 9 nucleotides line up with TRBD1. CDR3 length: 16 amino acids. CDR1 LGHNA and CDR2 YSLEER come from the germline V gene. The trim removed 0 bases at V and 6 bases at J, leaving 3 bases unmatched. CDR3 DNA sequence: TGCGCCAGCAGCCAAGATGGGGGACAGGGTAATTCACCCCTCCACTTT. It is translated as CASSQDGGQGNSPLHF.

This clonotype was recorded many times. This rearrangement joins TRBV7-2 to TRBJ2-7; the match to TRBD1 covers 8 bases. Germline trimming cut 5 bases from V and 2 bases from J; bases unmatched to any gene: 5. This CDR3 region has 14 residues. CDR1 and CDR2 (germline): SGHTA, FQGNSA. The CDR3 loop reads CASSARDRTYEQYF. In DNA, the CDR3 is TGTGCCAGCAGCGCCCGGGACAGGACCTACGAGCAGTACTTC.

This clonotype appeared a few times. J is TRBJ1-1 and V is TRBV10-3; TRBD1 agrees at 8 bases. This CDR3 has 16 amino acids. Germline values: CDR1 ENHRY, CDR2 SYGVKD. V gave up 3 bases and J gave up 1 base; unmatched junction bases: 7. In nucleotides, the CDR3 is TGTGCCATCAGTGATCAGGGGGCAAGATCGAACACTGAAGCTTTCTTT. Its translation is CAISDQGARSNTEAFF.

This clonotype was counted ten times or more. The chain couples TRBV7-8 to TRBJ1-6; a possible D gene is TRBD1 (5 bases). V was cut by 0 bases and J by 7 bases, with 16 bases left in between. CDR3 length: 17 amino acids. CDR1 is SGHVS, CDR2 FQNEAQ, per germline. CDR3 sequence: CASSLARSGRTNSPLHF. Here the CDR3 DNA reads TGTGCCAGCAGCTTAGCGCGGTCAGGGCGTACGAATTCACCCCTCCACTTT.

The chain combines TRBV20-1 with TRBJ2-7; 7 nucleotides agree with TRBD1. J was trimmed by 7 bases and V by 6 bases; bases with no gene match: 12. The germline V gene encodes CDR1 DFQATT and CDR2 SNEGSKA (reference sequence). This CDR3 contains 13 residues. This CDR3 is CSARRQGLGEQYF. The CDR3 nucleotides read TGCAGTGCACGCAGACAGGGTCTGGGGGAGCAGTACTTC.

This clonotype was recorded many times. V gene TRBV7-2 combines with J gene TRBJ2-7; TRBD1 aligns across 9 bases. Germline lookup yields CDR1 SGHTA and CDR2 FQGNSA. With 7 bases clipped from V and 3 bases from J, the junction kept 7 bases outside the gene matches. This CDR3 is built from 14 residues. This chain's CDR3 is CASTPATGGYEQYF. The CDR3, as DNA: TGTGCCAGCACCCCCGCGACAGGGGGCTACGAGCAGTACTTC.

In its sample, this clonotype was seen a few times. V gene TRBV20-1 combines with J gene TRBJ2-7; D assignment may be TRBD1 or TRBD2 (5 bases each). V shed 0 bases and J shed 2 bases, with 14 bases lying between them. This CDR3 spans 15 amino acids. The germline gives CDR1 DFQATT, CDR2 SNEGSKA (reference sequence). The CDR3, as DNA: TGCAGTGCTAGAGATTCTAGCATGGGACCCTACGAGCAGTACTTC. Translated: CSARDSSMGPYEQYF.

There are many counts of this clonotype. Here the CDR3 reads CASSLFGGGAGDTQYF. Here the CDR3 DNA reads TGTGCCAGCAGCTTATTCGGCGGGGGGGCCGGAGATACGCAGTATTTT. The rearrangement uses TRBV7-2 and TRBJ2-3; TRBD2 agrees at 9 bases. This CDR3 has 16 amino acids. After removal of 2 bases from V and 5 bases from J, the junction contained 8 bases not matched to a gene. Looked up from germline, CDR1 is SGHTA and CDR2 is FQGNSA.

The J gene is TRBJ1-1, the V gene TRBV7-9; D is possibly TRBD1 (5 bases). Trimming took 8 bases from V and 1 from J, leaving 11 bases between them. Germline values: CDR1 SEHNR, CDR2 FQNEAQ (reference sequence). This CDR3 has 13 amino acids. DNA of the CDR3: TGTGCCAGCCTCGGGGGAGGGAACACTGAAGCTTTCTTT. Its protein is CASLGGGNTEAFF.

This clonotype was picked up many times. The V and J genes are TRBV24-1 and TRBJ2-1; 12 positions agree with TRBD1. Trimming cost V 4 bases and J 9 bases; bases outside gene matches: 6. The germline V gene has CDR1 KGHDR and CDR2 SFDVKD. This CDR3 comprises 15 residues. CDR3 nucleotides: TGTGCCACCAGTGACCGGGACAGGGGGCAACGTGAGCAGTTCTTC. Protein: CATSDRDRGQREQFF.

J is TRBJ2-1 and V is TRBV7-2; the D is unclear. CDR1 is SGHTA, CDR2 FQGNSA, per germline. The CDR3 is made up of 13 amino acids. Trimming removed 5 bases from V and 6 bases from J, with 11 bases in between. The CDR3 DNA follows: TGTGCCAGCAGCCTATACGATTCCAATGAGCAGTTCTTC. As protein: CASSLYDSNEQFF.

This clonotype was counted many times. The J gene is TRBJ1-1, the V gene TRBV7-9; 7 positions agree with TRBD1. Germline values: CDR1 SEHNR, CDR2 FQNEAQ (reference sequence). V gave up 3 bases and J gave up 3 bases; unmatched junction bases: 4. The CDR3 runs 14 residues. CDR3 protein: CASSFTGADTEAFF. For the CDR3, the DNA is TGTGCCAGCAGCTTTACAGGGGCGGACACTGAAGCTTTCTTT.

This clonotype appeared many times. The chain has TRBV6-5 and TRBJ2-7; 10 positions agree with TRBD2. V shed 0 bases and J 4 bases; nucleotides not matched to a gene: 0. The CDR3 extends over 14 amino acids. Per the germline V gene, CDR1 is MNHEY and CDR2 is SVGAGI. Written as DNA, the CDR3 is TGTGCCAGCAGTTACTCTAGCGGGGGGTACGAGCAGTACTTC. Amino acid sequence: CASSYSSGGYEQYF.

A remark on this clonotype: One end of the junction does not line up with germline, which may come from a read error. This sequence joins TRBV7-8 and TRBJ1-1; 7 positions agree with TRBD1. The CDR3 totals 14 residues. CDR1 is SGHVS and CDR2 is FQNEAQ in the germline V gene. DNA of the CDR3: TGTGCCAGCAGCTTTATACAGGGGAACTCTGAAGCTTTCTTT. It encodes CASSFIQGNSEAFF.

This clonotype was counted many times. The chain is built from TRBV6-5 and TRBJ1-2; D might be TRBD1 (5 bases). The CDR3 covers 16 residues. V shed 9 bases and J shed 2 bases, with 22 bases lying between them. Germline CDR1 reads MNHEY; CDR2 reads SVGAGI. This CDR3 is CASGDRVGPINYGYTF. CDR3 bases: TGTGCCAGTGGGGACCGGGTCGGGCCCATAAACTATGGCTACACCTTC.

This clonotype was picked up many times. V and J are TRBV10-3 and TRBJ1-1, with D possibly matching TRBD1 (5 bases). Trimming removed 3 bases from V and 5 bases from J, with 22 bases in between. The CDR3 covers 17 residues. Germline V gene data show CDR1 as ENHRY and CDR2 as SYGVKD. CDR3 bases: TGTGCCATCAGTGAAAGGAGTCTAGAACGGGGGTTGACTGAAGCTTTCTTT. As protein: CAISERSLERGLTEAFF.